One and the same sample provided the 32 T cell receptor beta chains below, sequenced in a study of technical replicates of blood from several donors. The method was immunoSEQ multiplex PCR; TCRdb's version includes in-frame clones alone and lacks a portion of them. The sample lists approximately 76,000 clones, approximately 86% seen once, with around 4.8% in the top ten. The sequencing input was PBMCs. These receptors were obtained from a human donor in good health. Some clones in this sample may be carry-over from other donors' samples.

The chain has TRBV5-1 and TRBJ1-3; D perhaps matches TRBD1 (6 bases). Trimming shortened V by 2 bases and J by 0 bases, and 12 bases separated the two germline ends. The CDR3 spans 16 residues. The germline V gene encodes CDR1 SGHRS and CDR2 YFSETQ. The DNA for the CDR3 is TGCGCCAGCAGCTTAGGACAGAGGCCCTCTGGAAACACCATATATTTT. Protein product: CASSLGQRPSGNTIYF.

The CDR3 region is CASKGGGTSNEKLFF. In DNA form, the CDR3 reads TGTGCCAGCAAGGGGGGGGGTACCAGTAATGAAAAACTGTTTTTT. This chain connects TRBV28 to TRBJ1-4; a possible D gene is TRBD1 (6 bases). The germline V gene has CDR1 MDHEN and CDR2 SYDVKM. The CDR3 runs to 15 residues. Trimming cost V 7 bases and J 4 bases, with 16 bases left between them.

This clone came up once. V gene TRBV15 combines with J gene TRBJ1-5, with D uncertain. Trimming shortened V by 0 bases and J by 1 base, and 7 bases separated the two germline ends. Germline V lookup: CDR1 LNHNV, CDR2 YYDKDF (reference sequence). The CDR3 contains 15 residues. The CDR3 reads CATSREGRSNQPQHF. Here the CDR3 DNA reads TGTGCCACCAGCAGAGAAGGGAGAAGCAATCAGCCCCAGCATTTT. Complete variable domain (other parts from reference TRBV15 and TRBJ1-5): DAMVIQNPRYQVTQFGKPVTLSCSQTLNHNVMYWYQQKSSQAPKLLFHYYDKDFNNEADTPDNFQSRRPNTSFCFLDIRSPGLGDTAMYLCATSREGRSNQPQHFGDGTRLSIL.

V is TRBV5-6 and J is TRBJ2-3; 10 bases agree with TRBD2. J was trimmed by 4 bases and V by 4 bases; bases with no gene match: 9. The CDR3 is 16 residues long. CDR1 is SGHDT, CDR2 YYEEEE, per germline. The CDR3 DNA follows: TGTGCCAGCAGCCTACGGACTAGCGGAGTCTCAGATACGCAGTATTTT. It yields the protein CASSLRTSGVSDTQYF.

V gene TRBV7-6 combines with J gene TRBJ1-1, with a tentative D call TRBD1 (6 bases). V was shortened by 0 bases and J by 5 bases, with 13 bases between the two germline ends. CDR1 and CDR2 (germline): SGHVS, FNYEAQ. This CDR3 region has 15 residues. CDR3 region: CASSLAPGVGTEAFF. In DNA, the CDR3 is TGTGCCAGCAGCTTAGCGCCAGGGGTGGGTACTGAAGCTTTCTTT.

The V and J genes are TRBV19 and TRBJ1-3, with D perhaps matching TRBD1 (6 bases). Trimming shortened V by 6 bases and J by 3 bases, and 12 bases separated the two germline ends. Per germline, CDR1 LNHDA and CDR2 SQIVND (reference sequence). This CDR3 is 14 amino acids long. CDR3 sequence: CASREHRVGNTIYF. Written as DNA, the CDR3 is TGTGCCAGTAGGGAACACAGGGTTGGAAACACCATATATTTT.

The chain recombines TRBV6-5 with TRBJ1-5; D not resolved. Germline V gene lookup returns CDR1 MNHEY and CDR2 SVGAGI. CDR3 length equals 15 residues. Trimming removed 0 bases at V and 1 base at J, with 7 bases between. CDR3 protein: CASSYSSRSNQPQHF. CDR3 coding DNA: TGTGCCAGCAGTTACTCGAGCCGGAGCAATCAGCCCCAGCATTTT.

The chain's CDR3 is CASSFFGRERSPLHF. The CDR3 bases are TGTGCCAGCAGCTTTTTCGGCAGGGAACGGTCACCCCTCCACTTT. V is TRBV7-8 and J is TRBJ1-6; perhaps TRBD1 as D (5 bases). CDR1 and CDR2 from the germline V gene are SGHVS and FQNEAQ. Trimming shortened V by 3 bases and J by 10 bases, and 16 bases separated the two germline ends. The CDR3 is 15 amino acids.

The chain has TRBV4-1 and TRBJ2-7; tentative D call: TRBD2 (7 bases). This CDR3 contains 14 residues. Germline CDR1 reads MGHRA; CDR2 reads YSYEKL. Deletions cut 0 bases from V and 7 bases from J, with 13 bases between. CDR3 in DNA: TGCGCCAGCAGCCAAGATATGGGGAGGGGGGAGCAGTACTTC. Translated: CASSQDMGRGEQYF.

This chain connects TRBV6-5 to TRBJ1-5, with TRBD1 identical over 8 bases. Germline V gene data show CDR1 as MNHEY and CDR2 as SVGAGI. This CDR3 has 15 amino acids. Trimming cost V 0 bases and J 6 bases; bases outside gene matches: 4. In DNA, the CDR3 is TGTGCCAGCAGTTACTCGGACAGGGAAGGTCAGCCCCAGCATTTT. It codes for CASSYSDREGQPQHF.

The chain joins TRBV5-4 to TRBJ2-7, with 9 positions matching TRBD2. Germline CDR1 and CDR2: SGHNT and YYREEE (reference sequence). The CDR3 spans 15 residues. The trim removed 0 bases at V and 4 bases at J, leaving 5 bases unmatched. The CDR3, as DNA: TGTGCCAGCAGCTTGGAAGGCGGGGGGGCTTACGAGCAGTACTTC. Encoded protein: CASSLEGGGAYEQYF.

This chain links TRBV2 with TRBJ2-5, with 9 bases lining up with TRBD1. The V gene end was trimmed by 6 bases and the J gene end by 4 bases; junction bases not matched to a gene: 0. Germline loops: CDR1 SNHLY, CDR2 FYNNEI. This CDR3 contains 12 residues. DNA for the CDR3: TGTGCCAGCAGGGGACAGGGAGAGACCCAGTACTTC. Amino acid sequence: CASRGQGETQYF.

The chain joins TRBV4-1 to TRBJ1-6; D is perhaps TRBD1 (5 bases). Trimming left V 0 bases short and J 0 bases short, with 15 bases between. Germline-derived CDR1 and CDR2 are MGHRA and YSYEKL. The CDR3 has 19 amino acids. This CDR3 is CASSQDYRRQSSYNSPLHF. In nucleotides, the CDR3 is TGCGCCAGCAGCCAAGATTACCGAAGACAGAGCTCCTATAATTCACCCCTCCACTTT.

The V call is TRBV28, the J call TRBJ2-5; D uncertain. Germline CDR1 and CDR2: MDHEN and SYDVKM. The CDR3 length is 13 residues. Between the trimmed V and J ends, which lost 2 bases and 0 bases, there was a span of 4 bases. In nucleotides, the CDR3 is TGTGCCAGCAGTTTAGGAGACCAAGAGACCCAGTACTTC. This encodes CASSLGDQETQYF.

The chain employs TRBV29-1 and TRBJ2-1; perhaps TRBD2 as D (5 bases). With 7 bases removed from V and 0 bases from J, the gap between germline ends came to 10 bases. Per germline, CDR1 SQVTM and CDR2 ANQGSEA. This CDR3 region has 13 residues. CDR3 region: CSAVGSSYNEQFF. The CDR3, as DNA: TGCAGCGCCGTGGGGAGCTCCTACAATGAGCAGTTCTTC.

The CDR3: CASSQDGRAGRYPQETQYF. Here the CDR3 DNA reads TGCGCCAGCAGCCAAGATGGTCGAGCGGGACGATACCCACAAGAGACCCAGTACTTC. The chain has TRBV4-3 and TRBJ2-5, with 7 bases identical to TRBD2. Germline V lookup: CDR1 LGHNA, CDR2 YSLEER. The CDR3 totals 19 residues. Germline trimming cut 0 bases from V and 2 bases from J; bases unmatched to any gene: 15.

The genes are TRBV11-2 and TRBJ2-7, with D uncertain. CDR3 size: 14 residues. CDR1 is SGHAT and CDR2 is FQNNGV in the germline V gene. V was trimmed by 1 base and J by 3 bases, leaving 10 bases between them. In DNA form, the CDR3 reads TGTGCCAGCAGCTTAGCACCGACAAACTACGAGCAGTACTTC. Amino acids: CASSLAPTNYEQYF.

V and J are TRBV4-3 and TRBJ2-6; D may be TRBD2 (6 bases). The germline V gene has CDR1 LGHNA and CDR2 YSLEER. The CDR3 is 16 residues long. Between the trimmed V and J ends, which lost 0 bases and 2 bases, there was a span of 8 bases. The CDR3 sequence: CASSQEEGTGANVLTF. CDR3 in DNA: TGCGCCAGCAGCCAAGAGGAGGGGACTGGGGCCAACGTCCTGACTTTC.

This clone was detected only once. The V call is TRBV7-2, the J call TRBJ1-1; a weak D match, TRBD1 (6 bases). The CDR3 is 16 residues long. Looked up from germline, CDR1 is SGHTA and CDR2 is FQGNSA. Between the trimmed V and J ends, which lost 5 bases and 2 bases, there was a span of 18 bases. The CDR3 loop reads CASSLRDTGGNTEAFF. The DNA for the CDR3 is TGTGCCAGCAGCCTCCGGGACACAGGAGGAAACACTGAAGCTTTCTTT.

The chain uses TRBV9 and TRBJ2-1; 7 nucleotides align to TRBD1. V was pared by 3 bases and J by 2 bases, with 11 bases of the junction left unmatched. The CDR3 runs 17 residues. CDR1 is SGDLS and CDR2 is YYNGEE in the germline V gene. This chain's CDR3 is CASSAHPTGDPYNEQFF. In DNA form, the CDR3 reads TGTGCCAGCAGCGCCCACCCTACAGGGGATCCCTACAATGAGCAGTTCTTC.

This clone was detected a few times. The V call is TRBV10-3, the J call TRBJ2-5; D remains unclear. V lost 6 bases and J lost 1, with 9 bases in between. Germline CDR1 reads ENHRY; CDR2 reads SYGVKD. The CDR3 totals 13 residues. The CDR3 loop is CAISAQSQETQYF. Written as DNA, the CDR3 is TGTGCCATCAGCGCACAGAGCCAAGAGACCCAGTACTTC.

This chain uses TRBV5-1 with TRBJ2-7, with 7 bases identical to TRBD1. J gave up 6 bases and V 0 bases, and 6 bases lay outside the gene matches. CDR1 SGHRS and CDR2 YFSETQ come from the germline V gene. The CDR3 spans 14 residues. CDR3 in amino acids: CASSLGQGTSEQYF. In DNA, the CDR3 is TGCGCCAGCAGCTTGGGACAGGGAACCAGCGAGCAGTACTTC. The variable domain in full, with the rest retrieved from reference TRBV5-1 and TRBJ2-7, is KAGVTQTPRYLIKTRGQQVTLSCSPISGHRSVSWYQQTPGQGLQFLFEYFSETQRNKGNFPGRFSGRQFSNSRSEMNVSTLELGDSALYLCASSLGQGTSEQYFGPGTRLTVT.

In this sample, this clone turned up a few times. The chain is built from TRBV4-1 and TRBJ2-7, with 10 bases that match TRBD1. Losses at the gene ends were 4 bases for V and 5 bases for J; bases not matched to a gene: 8. The CDR3 has 15 amino acids. Germline CDR1 and CDR2: MGHRA and YSYEKL. CDR3 coding DNA: TGCGCCAGCAGCCGGGAGGACAGGGGGGCCCACGAGCAGTACTTC. Amino acids: CASSREDRGAHEQYF.

The CDR3 loop is CASSHYRRGGFYNEQFF. The CDR3 DNA sequence: TGTGCCAGCAGCCACTATAGGCGGGGGGGCTTCTACAATGAGCAGTTCTTC. The J gene is TRBJ2-1, the V gene TRBV14; TRBD2 aligns across 9 bases. The V segment lost 3 bases and the J segment 3 bases; nucleotides outside the gene matches: 9. This CDR3 is 17 amino acids long. Looked up from germline, CDR1 is SGHDN and CDR2 is FVKESK.

V gene TRBV5-1 combines with J gene TRBJ2-2; D is possibly TRBD2 (5 bases). V was trimmed by 2 bases and J by 7 bases, leaving 12 bases between them. The CDR3 consists of 14 residues. Germline CDR1 SGHRS, CDR2 YFSETQ. The CDR3 sequence: CASSFGGGYGELFF. CDR3 coding DNA: TGCGCCAGCAGCTTCGGTGGAGGTTACGGGGAGCTGTTTTTT.

The chain carries TRBV15 and TRBJ2-7; 9 bases map to TRBD2. The CDR3 extends over 17 amino acids. Germline values: CDR1 LNHNV, CDR2 YYDKDF (reference sequence). With V trimmed by 1 base and J by 0 bases, 7 bases remained unmatched. The CDR3 protein is CATSRAAGGRISYEQYF. In nucleotides, the CDR3 is TGTGCCACCAGCAGAGCTGCGGGAGGGCGTATCTCCTACGAGCAGTACTTC.

The V gene is TRBV6-1, the J gene TRBJ2-2; TRBD2 agrees at 8 bases. This CDR3 is 15 amino acids long. J was trimmed by 5 bases and V by 5 bases; bases with no gene match: 7. Germline values: CDR1 MNHNS, CDR2 SASEGT. CDR3 in DNA: TGTGCCAGCAGTCCAACTAGCGGACTTACCGGGGAGCTGTTTTTT. This codes for CASSPTSGLTGELFF.

The chain is built from TRBV4-3 and TRBJ2-2; 7 bases match TRBD2. CDR3 length equals 16 residues. Germline-derived CDR1 and CDR2 are LGHNA and YSLEER. The V segment lost 1 base and the J segment 5 bases; nucleotides outside the gene matches: 7. The CDR3 DNA reads as TGCGCCAGCAGCCAAGTGGGGGGGGTACAAACCGGGGAGCTGTTTTTT. This codes for CASSQVGGVQTGELFF.

The chain carries TRBV18 and TRBJ2-3; D is ambiguous. V was pared by 3 bases and J by 6 bases, with 7 bases between. The germline V gene encodes CDR1 KGHSH and CDR2 LQKENI. The CDR3 runs 12 residues. The CDR3: CASSPMRDTQYF. The DNA of the CDR3 is TGTGCCAGCTCACCGATGCGGGATACGCAGTATTTT. Looking up the rest from reference TRBV18 and TRBJ2-3 gives the full variable domain: NAGVMQNPRHLVRRRGQEARLRCSPMKGHSHVYWYRQLPEEGLKFMVYLQKENIIDESGMPKERFSAEFPKEGPSILRIQQVVRGDSAAYFCASSPMRDTQYFGPGTRLTVL.

The chain has TRBV7-2 and TRBJ2-2, with 7 bases identical to TRBD2. This CDR3 spans 15 amino acids. Germline V gene lookup returns CDR1 SGHTA and CDR2 FQGNSA. Losses at the gene ends were 5 bases for V and 5 bases for J; bases not matched to a gene: 8. This CDR3 is CASSSQHGGTGELFF. CDR3 DNA: TGTGCCAGCAGCAGCCAACACGGGGGGACCGGGGAGCTGTTTTTT.

This sequence joins TRBV19 and TRBJ2-7; 9 bases agree with TRBD2. Germline V gene sequence: CDR1 LNHDA, CDR2 SQIVND (reference sequence). The length of the CDR3 is 14 residues. V lost 3 bases to trimming and J lost 2 bases; unmatched junction nucleotides: 2. CDR3 nucleotide sequence: TGTGCCAGTAGTATCGCTAGCGGGACCTACGAGCAGTACTTC. Its translation is CASSIASGTYEQYF.

The chain recombines TRBV2 with TRBJ2-1; TRBD2 is a possible D gene (5 bases). Between the trimmed V and J ends, which lost 4 bases and 10 bases, there was a span of 8 bases. There are 11 residues in the CDR3. In germline, CDR1 is SNHLY, CDR2 FYNNEI. CDR3 protein: CASSARREQFF. CDR3 DNA: TGTGCCAGCAGTGCGAGGAGGGAGCAGTTCTTC.